The source of this TCR beta chain is a study of blood T cells in healthy people across ages. Findings of the study overall: It was the long-lived donors that had more naive CD4+ cells and higher diversity than aged donors.

The use of a sample-barcoded 5' primer and a J-beta primer mix characterized a second PCR of about 7 to 12 cycles. At least 3 million CDR3-containing paired-end reads were obtained per sample. MiXCR was run by TCRdb on the 5' RACE reads, yielding one entry per CDR3 protein. The sample shows roughly 1.5 million distinct CDR3 sequences, roughly two fifths of them seen only once. With regard to this clonotype: Its antigen is unknown.

The TCR sequence derives from a woman under 30 in good health. Sequenced material: blood.

CDR3 residues: CSARYWRNQPQHF. The CDR3 region has the DNA TGCAGTGCTAGATACTGGCGCAATCAGCCCCAGCATTTT. This chain joins TRBV20-1 and TRBJ1-5; D unclear. CDR1 is DFQATT and CDR2 is SNEGSKA in the germline V gene (reference sequence). V gave up 2 bases and J gave up 2 bases, with 7 bases separating them. This CDR3 contains 13 residues.